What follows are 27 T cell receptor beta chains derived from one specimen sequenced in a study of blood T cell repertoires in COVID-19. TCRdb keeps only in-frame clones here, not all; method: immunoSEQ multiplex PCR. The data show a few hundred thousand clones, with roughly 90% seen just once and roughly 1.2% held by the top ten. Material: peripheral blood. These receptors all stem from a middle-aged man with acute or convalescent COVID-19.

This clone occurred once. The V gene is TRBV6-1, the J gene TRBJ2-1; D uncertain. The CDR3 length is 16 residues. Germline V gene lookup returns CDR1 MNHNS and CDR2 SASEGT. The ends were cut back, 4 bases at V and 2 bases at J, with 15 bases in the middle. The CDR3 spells CASSAYQYYTYNEQFF. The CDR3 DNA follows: TGTGCCAGCAGTGCCTACCAATACTACACCTACAATGAGCAGTTCTTC.

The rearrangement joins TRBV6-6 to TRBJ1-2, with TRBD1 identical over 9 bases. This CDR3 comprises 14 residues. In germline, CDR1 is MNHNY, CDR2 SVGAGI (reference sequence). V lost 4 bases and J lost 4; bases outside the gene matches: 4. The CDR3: CASSSDRGGYGYTF. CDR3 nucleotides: TGTGCCAGCAGTTCGGACAGGGGAGGCTATGGCTACACCTTC.

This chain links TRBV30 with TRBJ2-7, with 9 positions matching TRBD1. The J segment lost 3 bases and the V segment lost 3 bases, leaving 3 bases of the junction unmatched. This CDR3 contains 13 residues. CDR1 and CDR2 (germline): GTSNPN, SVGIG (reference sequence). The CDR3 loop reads CAWRKTGGYEQYF. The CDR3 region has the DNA TGTGCCTGGAGAAAGACAGGGGGCTACGAGCAGTACTTC.

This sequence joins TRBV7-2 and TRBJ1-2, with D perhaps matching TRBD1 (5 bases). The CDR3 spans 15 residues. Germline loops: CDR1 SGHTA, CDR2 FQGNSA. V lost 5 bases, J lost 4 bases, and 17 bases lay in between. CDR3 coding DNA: TGTGCCAGCAGCCCGAGTTCGACAGTCCGCTATGGCTACACCTTC. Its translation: CASSPSSTVRYGYTF. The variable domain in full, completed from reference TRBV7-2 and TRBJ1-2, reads GAGVSQSPSNKVTEKGKDVELRCDPISGHTALYWYRQSLGQGLEFLIYFQGNSAPDKSGLPSDRFSAERTGGSVSTLTIQRTQQEDSAVYLCASSPSSTVRYGYTFGSGTRLTVV.

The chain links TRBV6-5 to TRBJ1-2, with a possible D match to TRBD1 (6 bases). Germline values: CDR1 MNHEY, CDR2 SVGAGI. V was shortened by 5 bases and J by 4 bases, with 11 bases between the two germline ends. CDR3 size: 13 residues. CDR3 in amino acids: CASSPPGVYGYTF. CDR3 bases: TGTGCCAGCAGTCCTCCAGGGGTCTATGGCTACACCTTC.

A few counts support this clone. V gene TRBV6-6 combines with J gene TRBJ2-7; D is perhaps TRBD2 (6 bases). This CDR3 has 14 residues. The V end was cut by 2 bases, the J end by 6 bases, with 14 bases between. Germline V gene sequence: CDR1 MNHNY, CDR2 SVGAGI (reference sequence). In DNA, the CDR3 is TGTGCCAGCAGTTACCCGGCGGGAACGAGCGAGCAGTACTTC. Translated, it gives CASSYPAGTSEQYF.

CDR3 sequence reads: CASSTADSGGYEQYF. The CDR3 nucleotides are TGTGCCAGCAGTACAGCTGATAGCGGGGGCTACGAGCAGTACTTC. The chain is built from TRBV6-5 and TRBJ2-7; 9 nucleotides line up with TRBD2. Germline-derived CDR1 and CDR2 are MNHEY and SVGAGI. The V and J ends lost 5 bases and 3 bases, in that order; junction bases with no gene match: 8. The CDR3 spans 15 residues.

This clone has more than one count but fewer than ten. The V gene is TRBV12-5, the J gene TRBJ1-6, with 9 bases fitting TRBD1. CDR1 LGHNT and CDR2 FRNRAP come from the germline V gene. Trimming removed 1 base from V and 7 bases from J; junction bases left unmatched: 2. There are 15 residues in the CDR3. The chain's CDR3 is CASGLGDRVNSPLHF. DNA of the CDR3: TGTGCTAGTGGTTTGGGGGACAGGGTAAATTCACCCCTCCACTTT.

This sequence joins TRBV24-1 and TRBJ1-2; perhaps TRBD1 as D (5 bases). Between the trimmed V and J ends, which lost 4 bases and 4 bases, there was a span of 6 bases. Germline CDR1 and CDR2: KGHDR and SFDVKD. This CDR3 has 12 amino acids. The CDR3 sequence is CATSEGLYGYTF. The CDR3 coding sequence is TGTGCCACCAGTGAGGGACTCTATGGCTACACCTTC.

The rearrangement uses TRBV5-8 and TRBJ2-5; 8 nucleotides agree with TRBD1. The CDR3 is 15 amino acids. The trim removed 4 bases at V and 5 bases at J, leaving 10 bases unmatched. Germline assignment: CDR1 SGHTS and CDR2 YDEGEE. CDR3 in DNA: TGTGCCAGCAGCCGAAAATCAGGGGACAGGGAGACCCAGTACTTC. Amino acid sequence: CASSRKSGDRETQYF.

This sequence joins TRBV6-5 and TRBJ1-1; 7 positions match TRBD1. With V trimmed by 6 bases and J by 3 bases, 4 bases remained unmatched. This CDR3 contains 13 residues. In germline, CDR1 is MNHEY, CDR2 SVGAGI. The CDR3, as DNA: TGTGCCAGCAGCCTGGACAGGCACACTGAAGCTTTCTTT. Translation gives CASSLDRHTEAFF.

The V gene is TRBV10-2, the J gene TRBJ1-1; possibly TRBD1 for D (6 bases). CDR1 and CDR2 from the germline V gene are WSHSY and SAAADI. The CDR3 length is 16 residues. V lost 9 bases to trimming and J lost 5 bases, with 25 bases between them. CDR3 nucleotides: TGCGCCAGTCGGGGCGGGGGATACAGGGATTTGACTGAAGCTTTCTTT. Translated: CASRGGGYRDLTEAFF.

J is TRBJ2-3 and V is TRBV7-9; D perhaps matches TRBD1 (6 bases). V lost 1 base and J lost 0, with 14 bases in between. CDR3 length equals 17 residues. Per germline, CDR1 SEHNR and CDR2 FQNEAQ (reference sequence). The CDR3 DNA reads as TGTGCCAGCAGCTTAGAGGAGTGGGGGCATAGCACAGATACGCAGTATTTT. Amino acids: CASSLEEWGHSTDTQYF.

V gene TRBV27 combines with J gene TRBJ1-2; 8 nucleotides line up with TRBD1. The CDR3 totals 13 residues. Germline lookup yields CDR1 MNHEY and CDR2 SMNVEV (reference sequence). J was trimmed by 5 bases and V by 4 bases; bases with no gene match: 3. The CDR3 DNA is TGTGCCAGCAGTTGGGACAGGAGGTATGGCTACACCTTC. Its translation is CASSWDRRYGYTF.

The CDR3 protein is CASSSPKTYEQYF. For the CDR3, the DNA is TGTGCCAGCAGCTCGCCCAAGACATACGAGCAGTACTTC. The rearrangement joins TRBV7-9 to TRBJ2-7, with D uncertain. Trimming left V 4 bases short and J 4 bases short, with 11 bases between. Germline CDR1 and CDR2: SEHNR and FQNEAQ (reference sequence). The CDR3 is 13 amino acids.

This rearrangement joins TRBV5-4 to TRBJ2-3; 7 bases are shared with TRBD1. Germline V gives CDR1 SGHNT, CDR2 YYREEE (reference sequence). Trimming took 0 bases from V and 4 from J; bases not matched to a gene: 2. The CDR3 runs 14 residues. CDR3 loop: CASSLETGPDTQYF. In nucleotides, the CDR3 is TGTGCCAGCAGCTTGGAGACAGGGCCAGATACGCAGTATTTT.

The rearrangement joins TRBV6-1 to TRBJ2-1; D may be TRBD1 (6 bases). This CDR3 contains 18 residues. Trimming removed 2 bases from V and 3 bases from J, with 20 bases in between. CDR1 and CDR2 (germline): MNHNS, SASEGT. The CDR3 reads CASSEPSRGSSDYNEQFF. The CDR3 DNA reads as TGTGCCAGCAGTGAACCCTCTAGGGGGAGCTCCGACTACAATGAGCAGTTCTTC.

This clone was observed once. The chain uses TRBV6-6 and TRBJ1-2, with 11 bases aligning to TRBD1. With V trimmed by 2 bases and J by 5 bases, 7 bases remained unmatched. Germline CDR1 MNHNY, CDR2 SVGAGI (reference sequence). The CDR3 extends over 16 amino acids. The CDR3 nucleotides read TGTGCCAGCAGTTACGCCGGGACAGGGGGTTGGTATGGCTACACCTTC. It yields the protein CASSYAGTGGWYGYTF.

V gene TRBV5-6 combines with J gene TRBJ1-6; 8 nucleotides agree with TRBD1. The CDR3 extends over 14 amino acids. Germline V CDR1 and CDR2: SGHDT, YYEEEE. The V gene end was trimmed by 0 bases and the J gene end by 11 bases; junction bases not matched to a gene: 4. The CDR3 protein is CASSLGTGLTPLHF. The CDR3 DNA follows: TGTGCCAGCAGCTTGGGGACAGGGCTGACACCCCTCCACTTT.

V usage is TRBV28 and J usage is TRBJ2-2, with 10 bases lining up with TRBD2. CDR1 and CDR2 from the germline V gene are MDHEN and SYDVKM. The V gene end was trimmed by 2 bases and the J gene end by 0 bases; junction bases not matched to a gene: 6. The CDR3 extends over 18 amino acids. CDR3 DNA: TGTGCCAGCAGTTTAATTAGCGGGGGGCGTGCGAACACCGGGGAGCTGTTTTTT. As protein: CASSLISGGRANTGELFF.

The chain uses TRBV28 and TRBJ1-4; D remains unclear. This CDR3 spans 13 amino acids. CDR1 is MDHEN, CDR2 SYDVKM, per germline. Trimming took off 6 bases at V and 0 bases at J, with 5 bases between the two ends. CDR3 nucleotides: TGTGCCAGCAGGGCTGCAACTAATGAAAAACTGTTTTTT. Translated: CASRAATNEKLFF.

The CDR3 nucleotides read TGTGCCAGCAGTTTCTGGGGACAGGGGAACGAGCAGTACTTC. This sequence encodes CASSFWGQGNEQYF. This chain uses TRBV28 with TRBJ2-7; 10 nucleotides agree with TRBD1. This CDR3 is 14 amino acids long. Germline V lookup: CDR1 MDHEN, CDR2 SYDVKM. Losses at the gene ends were 3 bases for V and 5 bases for J; bases not matched to a gene: 4.

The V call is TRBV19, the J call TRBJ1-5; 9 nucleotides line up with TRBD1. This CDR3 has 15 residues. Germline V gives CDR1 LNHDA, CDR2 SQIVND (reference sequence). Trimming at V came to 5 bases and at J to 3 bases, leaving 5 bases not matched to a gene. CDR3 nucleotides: TGTGCCAGTAGTCCGGGACAGGGTAACAATCAGCCCCAGCATTTT. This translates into CASSPGQGNNQPQHF. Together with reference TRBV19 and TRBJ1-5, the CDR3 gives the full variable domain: DGGITQSPKYLFRKEGQNVTLSCEQNLNHDAMYWYRQDPGQGLRLIYYSQIVNDFQKGDIAEGYSVSREKKESFPLTVTSAQKNPTAFYLCASSPGQGNNQPQHFGDGTRLSIL.

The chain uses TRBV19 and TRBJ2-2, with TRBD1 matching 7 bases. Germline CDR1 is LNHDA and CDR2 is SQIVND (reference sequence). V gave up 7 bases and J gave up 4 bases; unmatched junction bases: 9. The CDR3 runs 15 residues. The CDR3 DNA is TGTGCCAGTACAACCACAGGGGCCCCCACCGGGGAGCTGTTTTTT. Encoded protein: CASTTTGAPTGELFF.

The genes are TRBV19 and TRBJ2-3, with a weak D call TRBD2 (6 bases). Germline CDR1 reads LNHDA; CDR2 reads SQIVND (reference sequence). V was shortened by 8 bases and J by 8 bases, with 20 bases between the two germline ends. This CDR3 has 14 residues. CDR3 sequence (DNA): TGTGCCAGTGGGGGACTTCAAGGCCCCCGTACGCAGTATTTT. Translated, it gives CASGGLQGPRTQYF. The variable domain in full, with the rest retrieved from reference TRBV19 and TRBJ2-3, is DGGITQSPKYLFRKEGQNVTLSCEQNLNHDAMYWYRQDPGQGLRLIYYSQIVNDFQKGDIAEGYSVSREKKESFPLTVTSAQKNPTAFYLCASGGLQGPRTQYFGPGTRLTVL.

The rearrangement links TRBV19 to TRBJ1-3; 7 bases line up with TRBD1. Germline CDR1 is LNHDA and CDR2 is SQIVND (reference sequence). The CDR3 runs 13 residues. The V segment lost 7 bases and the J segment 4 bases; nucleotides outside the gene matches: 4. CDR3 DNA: TGTGCCAGTACCCCGACAGGGGGAAACACCATATATTTT. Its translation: CASTPTGGNTIYF.

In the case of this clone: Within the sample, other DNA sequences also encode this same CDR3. The chain's CDR3 is CASSRGQLNTEAFF. The CDR3 coding sequence is TGCGCCAGCAGCCGGGGACAGCTAAACACTGAAGCTTTCTTT. The gene calls are TRBV5-1 and TRBJ1-1, with 7 bases lining up with TRBD1. CDR1 and CDR2 (germline): SGHRS, YFSETQ. V shed 4 bases and J 2 bases; nucleotides not matched to a gene: 5. There are 14 residues in the CDR3. The entire variable domain, with the rest obtained from reference TRBV5-1 and TRBJ1-1, is as follows: KAGVTQTPRYLIKTRGQQVTLSCSPISGHRSVSWYQQTPGQGLQFLFEYFSETQRNKGNFPGRFSGRQFSNSRSEMNVSTLELGDSALYLCASSRGQLNTEAFFGQGTRLTVV.